This T cell receptor beta chain was captured by sequencing in a study of T cell changes during pregnancy in multiple sclerosis. TCRdb's copy holds only in-frame clones and misses some; the assay was immunoSEQ multiplex PCR. The table has around 40,000 clones, around 90% seen once. Germline V gene sequence: CDR1 SEHNR, CDR2 FQNEAQ (reference sequence). The CDR3 loop spans 13 amino acids. V was cut by 0 bases and J by 5 bases, with 7 bases left in between. This rearrangement joins TRBV7-9 to TRBJ1-2; D remains unclear. The sequence was collected from a female donor with multiple sclerosis, enrolled in a pregnancy study. This specimen consisted of CD4+ T cells from peripheral blood mononuclear cells, obtained before pregnancy. CDR3 loop: CASSLAVDYGYTF. Written as DNA, the CDR3 is TGTGCCAGCAGCTTAGCGGTAGATTATGGCTACACCTTC.